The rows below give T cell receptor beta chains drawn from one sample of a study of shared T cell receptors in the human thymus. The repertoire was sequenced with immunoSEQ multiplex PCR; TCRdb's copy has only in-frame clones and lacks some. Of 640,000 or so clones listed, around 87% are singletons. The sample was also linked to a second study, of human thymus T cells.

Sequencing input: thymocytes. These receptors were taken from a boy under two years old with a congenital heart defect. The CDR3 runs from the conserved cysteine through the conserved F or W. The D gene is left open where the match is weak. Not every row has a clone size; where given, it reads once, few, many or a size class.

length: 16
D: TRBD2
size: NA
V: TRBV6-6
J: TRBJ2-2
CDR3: CASKPRTSSHTGELFF
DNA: TGTGCCAGCAAGCCCCGGACTAGCAGTCACACCGGGGAGCTGTTTTTT

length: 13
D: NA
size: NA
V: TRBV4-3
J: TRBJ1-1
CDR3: CASSRTENTEAFF
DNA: TGCGCCAGCAGCCGAACAGAGAACACTGAAGCTTTCTTT

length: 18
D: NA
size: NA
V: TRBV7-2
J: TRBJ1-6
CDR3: CASSFGRGLNNYNSPLHF
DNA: TGTGCCAGCAGCTTCGGGAGAGGGTTAAATAACTATAATTCACCCCTCCACTTT

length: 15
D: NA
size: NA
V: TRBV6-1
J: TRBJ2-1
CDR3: CASSDERARDNEQFF
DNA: TGTGCCAGCAGCGACGAAAGGGCGAGGGACAATGAGCAGTTCTTC

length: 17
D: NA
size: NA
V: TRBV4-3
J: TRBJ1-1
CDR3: CASSQDRVRGGGTEAFF
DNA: TGCGCCAGCAGCCAAGATCGTGTGCGGGGGGGCGGCACTGAAGCTTTCTTT

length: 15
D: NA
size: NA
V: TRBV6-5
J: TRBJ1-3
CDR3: CASSYSRGFGNTIYF
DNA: TGTGCCAGCAGTTACTCACGGGGTTTCGGAAACACCATATATTTT

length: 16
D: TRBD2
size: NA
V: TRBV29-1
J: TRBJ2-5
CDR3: CSSTPATSGKEETQYF
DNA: TGCAGCTCAACCCCCGCGACTAGCGGGAAGGAAGAGACCCAGTACTTC

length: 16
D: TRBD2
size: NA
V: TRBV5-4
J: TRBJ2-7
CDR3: CASSFKREGPSYEQYF
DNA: TGTGCCAGCAGCTTTAAACGGGAGGGCCCATCCTACGAGCAGTACTTC

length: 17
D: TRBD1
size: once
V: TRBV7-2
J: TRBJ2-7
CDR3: CASSSKPPGQGGYEQYF
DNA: TGTGCCAGCAGCTCTAAACCTCCGGGACAGGGAGGCTACGAGCAGTACTTC

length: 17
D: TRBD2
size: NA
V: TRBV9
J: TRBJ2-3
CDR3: CASSPSFERGSTDTQYF
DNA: TGTGCCAGCAGCCCCTCCTTTGAGCGGGGTAGCACAGATACGCAGTATTTT

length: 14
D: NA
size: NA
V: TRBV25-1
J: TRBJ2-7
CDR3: CASSEVNSPYEQYF
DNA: TGTGCCAGCAGTGAAGTGAACAGCCCCTACGAGCAGTACTTC

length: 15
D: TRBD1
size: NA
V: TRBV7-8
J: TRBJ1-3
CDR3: CASSSTGTGVNTIYF
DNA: TGTGCCAGCAGCTCCACCGGGACAGGGGTTAACACCATATATTTT

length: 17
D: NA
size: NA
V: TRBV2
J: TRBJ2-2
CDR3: CASNLRERGTNTGELFF
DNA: TGTGCCAGCAATTTACGCGAACGGGGGACGAACACCGGGGAGCTGTTTTTT

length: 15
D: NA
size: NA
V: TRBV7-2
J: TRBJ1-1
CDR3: CASSPVDSRNTEAFF
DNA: TGTGCCAGCAGCCCGGTGGACAGTCGGAACACTGAAGCTTTCTTT

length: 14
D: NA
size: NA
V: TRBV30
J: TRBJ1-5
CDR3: CAWSLHHNNQPQHF
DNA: TGTGCCTGGAGCCTCCACCACAACAATCAGCCCCAGCATTTT

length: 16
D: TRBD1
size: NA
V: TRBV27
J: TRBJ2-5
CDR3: CASSLRGTGVQETQYF
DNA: TGTGCCAGCAGTTTACGAGGGACAGGGGTACAAGAGACCCAGTACTTC

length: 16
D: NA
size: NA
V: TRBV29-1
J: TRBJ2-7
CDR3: CSVGLPHPDSPYEQYF
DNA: TGCAGCGTTGGTCTACCCCACCCGGACAGTCCCTACGAGCAGTACTTC

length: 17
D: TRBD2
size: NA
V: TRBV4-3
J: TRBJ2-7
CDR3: CASSQHRTSGGSYEQYF
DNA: TGCGCCAGCAGCCAACACCGGACTAGCGGGGGTTCCTACGAGCAGTACTTC

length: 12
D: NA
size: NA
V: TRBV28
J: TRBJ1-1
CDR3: CASKRRGSEAFF
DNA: TGTGCCAGCAAGCGCCGAGGGAGTGAAGCTTTCTTT

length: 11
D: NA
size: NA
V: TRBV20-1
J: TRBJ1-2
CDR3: CSARGDYGYTF
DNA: TGCAGTGCGCGGGGGGACTATGGCTACACCTTC

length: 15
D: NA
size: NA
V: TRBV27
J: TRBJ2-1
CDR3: CASSLCLTTYNEQFF
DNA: TGTGCCAGCAGCTTGTGCCTAACTACCTACAATGAGCAGTTCTTC

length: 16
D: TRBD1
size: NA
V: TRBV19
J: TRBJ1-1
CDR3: CASTTGEAPLNTEAFF
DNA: TGTGCCAGTACCACAGGGGAGGCACCCCTGAACACTGAAGCTTTCTTT

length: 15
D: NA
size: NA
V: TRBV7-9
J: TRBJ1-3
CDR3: CASRLTNSSGNTIYF
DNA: TGTGCCAGCAGATTGACAAATTCCTCTGGAAACACCATATATTTT

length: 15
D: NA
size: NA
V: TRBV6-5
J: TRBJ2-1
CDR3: CASSYRPSAYNEQFF
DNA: TGTGCCAGCAGTTACAGGCCTAGCGCCTACAATGAGCAGTTCTTC

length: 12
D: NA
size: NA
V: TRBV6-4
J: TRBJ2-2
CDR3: CASRGGAGELFF
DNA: TGTGCCAGCAGAGGGGGGGCCGGGGAGCTGTTTTTT

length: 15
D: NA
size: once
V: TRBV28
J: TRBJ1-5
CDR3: CASSFFRGSNQPQHF
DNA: TGTGCCAGCAGTTTCTTCAGGGGAAGCAATCAGCCCCAGCATTTT

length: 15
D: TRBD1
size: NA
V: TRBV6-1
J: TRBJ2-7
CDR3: CASSDRTGGSYEQYF
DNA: TGTGCCAGCAGTGATAGGACAGGGGGTTCCTACGAGCAGTACTTC

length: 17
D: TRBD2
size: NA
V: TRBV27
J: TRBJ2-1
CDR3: CASSWGSGSQLNNEQFF
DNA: TGTGCCAGCAGTTGGGGTAGCGGGAGCCAACTTAACAATGAGCAGTTCTTC

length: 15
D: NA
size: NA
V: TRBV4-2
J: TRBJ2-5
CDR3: CASSPATGVGETQYF
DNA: TGTGCCAGCAGCCCAGCCACGGGGGTAGGGGAGACCCAGTACTTC

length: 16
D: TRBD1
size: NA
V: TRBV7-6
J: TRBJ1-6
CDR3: CASSLRAGGFNSPLHF
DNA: TGTGCCAGCAGCTTAAGGGCAGGGGGCTTTAATTCACCCCTCCACTTT

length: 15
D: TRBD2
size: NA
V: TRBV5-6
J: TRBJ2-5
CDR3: CASSLAGLAGETQYF
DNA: TGTGCCAGCAGCTTGGCCGGACTAGCGGGGGAGACCCAGTACTTC

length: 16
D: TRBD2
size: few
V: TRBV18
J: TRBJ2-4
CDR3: CASSPDVESSGGIQYF
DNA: TGTGCCAGCTCACCAGATGTTGAGAGTTCGGGGGGCATTCAGTACTTC

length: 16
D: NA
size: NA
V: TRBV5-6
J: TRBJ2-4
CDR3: CASRIQGPTAKNIQYF
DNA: TGTGCCAGCAGGATACAGGGTCCCACAGCCAAAAACATTCAGTACTTC

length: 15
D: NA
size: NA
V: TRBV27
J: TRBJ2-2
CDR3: CASSPLNPLTGELFF
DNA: TGTGCCAGCAGTCCACTAAACCCCTTGACCGGGGAGCTGTTTTTT

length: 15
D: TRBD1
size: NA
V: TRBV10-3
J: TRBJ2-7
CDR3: CAISDRRDSEYEQYF
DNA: TGTGCCATCAGTGACCGAAGGGACAGTGAATACGAGCAGTACTTC

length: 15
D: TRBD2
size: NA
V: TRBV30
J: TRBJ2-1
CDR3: CALGLAGGFVNEQFF
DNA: TGTGCCCTCGGACTAGCGGGGGGGTTCGTCAATGAGCAGTTCTTC

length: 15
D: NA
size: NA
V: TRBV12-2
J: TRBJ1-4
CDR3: CASRHRDRGREKLFF
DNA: TGTGCAAGTCGCCACCGGGACAGGGGGCGAGAAAAACTGTTTTTT

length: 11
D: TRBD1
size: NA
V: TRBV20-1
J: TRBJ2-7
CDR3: CSARGLRGSNF
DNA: TGCAGTGCTAGAGGGCTCAGGGGGTCGAACTTC

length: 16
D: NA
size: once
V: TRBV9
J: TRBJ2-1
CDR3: CASSDGLRWGFNEQFF
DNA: TGTGCCAGCAGCGATGGACTAAGATGGGGATTTAATGAGCAGTTCTTC

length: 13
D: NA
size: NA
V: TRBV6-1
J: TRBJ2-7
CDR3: CASSETSSYEQYF
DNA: TGTGCCAGCAGTGAGACAAGCTCCTACGAGCAGTACTTC

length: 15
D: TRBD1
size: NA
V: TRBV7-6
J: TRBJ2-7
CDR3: CASSPAGTAPYEQYF
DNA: TGTGCCAGCAGCCCCGCCGGGACAGCCCCCTACGAGCAGTACTTC

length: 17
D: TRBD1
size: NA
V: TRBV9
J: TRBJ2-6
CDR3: CASSGRDRAPGANVLTF
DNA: TGTGCCAGCAGCGGGCGGGACAGGGCCCCTGGGGCCAACGTCCTGACTTTC

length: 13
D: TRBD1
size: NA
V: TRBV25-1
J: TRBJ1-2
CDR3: CASTRDRNYGYTF
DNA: TGTGCCAGCACGAGGGACAGAAACTATGGCTACACCTTC

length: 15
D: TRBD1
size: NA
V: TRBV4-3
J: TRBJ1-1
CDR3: CASSRRDRPNTEAFF
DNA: TGCGCCAGCAGCCGAAGGGACAGACCCAACACTGAAGCTTTCTTT

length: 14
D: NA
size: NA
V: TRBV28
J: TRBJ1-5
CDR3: CASSFAGRNQPQHF
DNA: TGTGCCAGCAGTTTTGCGGGCCGCAATCAGCCCCAGCATTTT

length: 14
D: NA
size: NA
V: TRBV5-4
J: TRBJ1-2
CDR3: CASSRRQLNYGYTF
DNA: TGTGCCAGCAGCCGTAGACAGCTTAACTATGGCTACACCTTC

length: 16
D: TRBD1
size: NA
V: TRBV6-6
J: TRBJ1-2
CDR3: CASSYSGTGKNYGYTF
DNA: TGTGCCAGCAGTTACTCGGGGACAGGGAAAAACTATGGCTACACCTTC

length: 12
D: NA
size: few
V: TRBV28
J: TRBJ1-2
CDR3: CASSFRDYGYTF
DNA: TGTGCCAGCAGTTTCAGGGACTATGGCTACACCTTC

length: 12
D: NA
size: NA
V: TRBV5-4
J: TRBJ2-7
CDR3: CASSVSGYEQYF
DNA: TGTGCCAGCAGCGTATCAGGGTACGAGCAGTACTTC

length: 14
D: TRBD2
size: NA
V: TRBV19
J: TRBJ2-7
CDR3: CASSIGREQYEQYF
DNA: TGTGCCAGTAGTATAGGGCGGGAGCAATACGAGCAGTACTTC

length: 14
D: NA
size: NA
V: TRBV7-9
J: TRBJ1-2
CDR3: CASSVGFRGYGYTF
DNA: TGTGCCAGCAGCGTCGGGTTCAGGGGCTATGGCTACACCTTC

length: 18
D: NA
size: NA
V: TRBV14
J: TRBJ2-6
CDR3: CASSQAGDSRSGANVLTF
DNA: TGTGCCAGCAGCCAAGCCGGGGACTCCCGCTCTGGGGCCAACGTCCTGACTTTC

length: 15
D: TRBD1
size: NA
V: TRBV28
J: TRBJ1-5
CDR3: CASSPRDREEQPQHF
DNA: TGTGCCAGCAGTCCCCGCGACAGGGAGGAACAGCCCCAGCATTTT

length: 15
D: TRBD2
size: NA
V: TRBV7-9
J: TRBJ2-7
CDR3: CASSLGLAEPYEQYF
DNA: TGTGCCAGCAGCTTAGGACTAGCGGAGCCTTACGAGCAGTACTTC

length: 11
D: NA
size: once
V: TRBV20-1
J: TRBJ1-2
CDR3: CSPVDTGGYTF
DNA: TGCAGCCCCGTGGACACGGGTGGCTACACCTTC

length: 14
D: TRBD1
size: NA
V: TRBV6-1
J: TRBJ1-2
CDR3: CASNPSRQGNGYTF
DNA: TGTGCCAGCAACCCATCCCGACAGGGAAATGGCTACACCTTC